A single sample is the source of the 6 T cell receptor beta chains below, sequenced in a study of Ad26.COV2.S vaccination and SARS-CoV-2 variants. Regarding treatment: about 20 received Ad26.COV2.S at low or high dose, single or two shots; about 5 received placebo; per-sample allocation not given. The samples were gathered on day 63 after the first injection of vaccine or placebo. Measured with immunoSEQ multiplex PCR; TCRdb has only the in-frame clones, and not every one. The sample lists 300,000 to 400,000 clones; about 85% were seen once. This specimen consisted of peripheral blood, obtained in a trial of Ad26.COV2.S vaccine versus placebo. These TCRs come from a person aged 18-60 years who received the Ad26.COV2.S COVID-19 vaccine or a placebo.

This chain joins TRBV7-2 and TRBJ2-3, with 7 bases fitting TRBD1. This CDR3 contains 15 residues. Germline V gene sequence: CDR1 SGHTA, CDR2 FQGNSA. Unmatched junction bases numbered 19, after V lost 5 bases and J lost 14 bases. This CDR3 reads CASSLRQGPQIRWYF. For the CDR3, the DNA is TGTGCCAGCAGCCTTCGACAGGGCCCACAGATAAGATGGTATTTT.

In its sample, this clone was seen a few times. The rearrangement uses TRBV12-5 and TRBJ2-5, with D possibly TRBD2 on 5 matching bases. The CDR3 is 12 amino acids. Germline V lookup: CDR1 LGHNT, CDR2 FRNRAP. V was clipped by 7 bases and J by 8 bases, with 14 bases between them. The CDR3 here is CASAGPGETQYF. CDR3 in DNA: TGTGCTAGTGCGGGCCCCGGGGAAACCCAGTACTTC.

This rearrangement joins TRBV5-1 to TRBJ2-5; D is possibly TRBD1 (6 bases). The germline V gene encodes CDR1 SGHRS and CDR2 YFSETQ. V dropped 6 bases and J dropped 5 bases, with 17 bases sitting between them. This CDR3 is 14 amino acids long. CDR3 nucleotide sequence: TGCGCCAGCACCTTTGTGGGGGCGAGGGAGACCCAGTACTTC. Protein product: CASTFVGARETQYF.

CDR3 nucleotide sequence: TGCAGCGTCTTAGGGGGGGGCGGTGAGCAGTTCTTC. This encodes CSVLGGGGEQFF. V and J are TRBV29-1 and TRBJ2-1; D possibly corresponds to TRBD2 (7 bases). V was trimmed by 6 bases and J by 9 bases, leaving 15 bases between them. CDR3 length equals 12 residues. Germline-derived CDR1 and CDR2 are SQVTM and ANQGSEA.

This chain joins TRBV19 and TRBJ1-5; no clear D. Trimming left V 1 base short and J 6 bases short, with 10 bases between. The CDR3 spans 14 residues. The germline gives CDR1 LNHDA, CDR2 SQIVND (reference sequence). CDR3 sequence: CASSIGGPGQPQHF. The CDR3 bases are TGTGCCAGTAGTATAGGGGGTCCGGGTCAGCCCCAGCATTTT.

The chain recombines TRBV6-2 or TRBV6-3 with TRBJ2-7, with 8 bases aligning to TRBD2. V lost 2 bases and J lost 5; bases outside the gene matches: 14. Germline-derived CDR1 and CDR2 are MNHEY and SVGEGT. This CDR3 spans 17 amino acids. The CDR3 loop reads CASSYPSLVVAGNEQYF. The CDR3 DNA reads as TGTGCCAGCAGTTACCCCAGTTTGGTGGTAGCGGGGAACGAGCAGTACTTC.